The clone carrying this TCR beta chain was seen a handful of times. As yet, its antigen is unknown. The record originates from a study of beta chain features in type 1 diabetes. General study results and limits: Across all four CD4+ subsets, people with type 1 diabetes showed modestly shorter TCRB CDR3s. When VDJ junctions were examined, type 1 diabetes patients showed fewer insertions and more deletions.

The isolated RNA, all of it, was reverse transcribed, so expressed TCRB transcripts were what got sequenced. This table comes from immunoSEQ multiplex PCR, and its TCRdb copy is limited to in-frame clones, with some not included. The data show a few hundred thousand clones, with roughly 13% seen just once and 0.017% held by the top ten. In germline, CDR1 is SQVTM, CDR2 ANQGSEA. The CDR3 spans 14 residues. V was trimmed by 7 bases and J by 4 bases, leaving 18 bases between them. The TCR was taken from a man aged 18 to 29 in good health. The chain employs TRBV29-1 and TRBJ2-3, with a possible D match to TRBD1 (7 bases). The sample was naive CD4+ T cells from blood. In DNA form, the CDR3 reads TGCAGCGAGAGAAGCGGAGGGGGCGCAGATACGCAGTATTTT. Translating gives CSERSGGGADTQYF.